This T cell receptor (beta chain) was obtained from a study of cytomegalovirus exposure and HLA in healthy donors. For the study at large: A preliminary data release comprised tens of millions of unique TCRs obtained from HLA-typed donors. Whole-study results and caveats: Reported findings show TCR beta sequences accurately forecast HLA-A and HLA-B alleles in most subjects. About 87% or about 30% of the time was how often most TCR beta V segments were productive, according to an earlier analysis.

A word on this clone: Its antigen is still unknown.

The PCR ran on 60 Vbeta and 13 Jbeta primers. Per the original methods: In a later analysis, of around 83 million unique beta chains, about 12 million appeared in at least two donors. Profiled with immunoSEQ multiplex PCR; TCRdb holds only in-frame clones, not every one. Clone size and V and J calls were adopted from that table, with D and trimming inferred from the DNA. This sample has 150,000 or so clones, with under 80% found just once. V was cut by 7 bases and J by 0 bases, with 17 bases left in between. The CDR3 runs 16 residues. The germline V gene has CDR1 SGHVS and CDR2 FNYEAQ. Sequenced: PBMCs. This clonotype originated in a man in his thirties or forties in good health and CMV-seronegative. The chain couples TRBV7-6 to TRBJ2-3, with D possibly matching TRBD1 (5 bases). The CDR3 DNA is TGTGCCAGCACCTCAGGGTACCCAACTAGCACAGATACGCAGTATTTT. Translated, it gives CASTSGYPTSTDTQYF.